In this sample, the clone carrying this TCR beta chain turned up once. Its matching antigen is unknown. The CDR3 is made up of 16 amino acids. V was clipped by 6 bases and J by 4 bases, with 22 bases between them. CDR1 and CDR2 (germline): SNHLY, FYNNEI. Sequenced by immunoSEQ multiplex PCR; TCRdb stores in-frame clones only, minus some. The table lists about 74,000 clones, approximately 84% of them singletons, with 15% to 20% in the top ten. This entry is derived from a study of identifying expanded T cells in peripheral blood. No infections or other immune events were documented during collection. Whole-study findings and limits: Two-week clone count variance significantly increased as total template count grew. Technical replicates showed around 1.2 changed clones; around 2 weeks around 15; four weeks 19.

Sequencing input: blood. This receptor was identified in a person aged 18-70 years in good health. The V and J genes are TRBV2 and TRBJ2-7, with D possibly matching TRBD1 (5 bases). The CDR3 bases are TGTGCCAGCAGAAAGGGGCACAGCCAAGGTTTATACGAGCAGTACTTC. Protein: CASRKGHSQGLYEQYF.